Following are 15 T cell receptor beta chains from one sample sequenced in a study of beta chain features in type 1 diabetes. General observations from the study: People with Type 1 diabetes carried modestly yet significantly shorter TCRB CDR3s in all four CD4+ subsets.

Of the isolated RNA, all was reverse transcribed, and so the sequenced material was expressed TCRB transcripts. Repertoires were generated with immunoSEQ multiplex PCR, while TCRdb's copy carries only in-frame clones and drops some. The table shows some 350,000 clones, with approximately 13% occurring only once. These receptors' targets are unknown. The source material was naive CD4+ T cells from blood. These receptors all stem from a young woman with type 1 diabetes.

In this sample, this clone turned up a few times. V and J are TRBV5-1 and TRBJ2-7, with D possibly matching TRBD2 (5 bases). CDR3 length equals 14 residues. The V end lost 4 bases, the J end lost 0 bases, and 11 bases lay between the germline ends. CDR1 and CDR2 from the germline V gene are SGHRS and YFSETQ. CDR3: CASSPERPSYEQYF. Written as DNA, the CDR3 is TGCGCCAGCAGCCCTGAGCGGCCCTCCTACGAGCAGTACTTC.

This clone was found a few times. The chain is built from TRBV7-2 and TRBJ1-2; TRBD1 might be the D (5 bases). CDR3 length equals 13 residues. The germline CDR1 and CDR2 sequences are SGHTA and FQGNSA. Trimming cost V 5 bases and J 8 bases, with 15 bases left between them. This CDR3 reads CASSRIRVGGYTF. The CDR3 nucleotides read TGTGCCAGCAGCCGAATCAGGGTAGGCGGCTACACCTTC.

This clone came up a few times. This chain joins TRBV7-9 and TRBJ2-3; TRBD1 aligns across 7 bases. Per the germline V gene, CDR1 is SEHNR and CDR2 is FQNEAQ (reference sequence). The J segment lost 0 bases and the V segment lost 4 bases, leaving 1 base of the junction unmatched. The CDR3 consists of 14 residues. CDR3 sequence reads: CASSWTGSTDTQYF. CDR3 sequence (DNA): TGTGCCAGCAGCTGGACAGGTAGCACAGATACGCAGTATTTT.

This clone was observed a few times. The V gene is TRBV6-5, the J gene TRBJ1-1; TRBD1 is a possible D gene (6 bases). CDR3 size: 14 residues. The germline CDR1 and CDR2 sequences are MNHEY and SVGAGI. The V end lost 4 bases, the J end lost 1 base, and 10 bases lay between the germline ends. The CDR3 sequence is CASSLRTANTEAFF. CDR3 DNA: TGTGCCAGCAGTTTGAGGACAGCGAACACTGAAGCTTTCTTT.

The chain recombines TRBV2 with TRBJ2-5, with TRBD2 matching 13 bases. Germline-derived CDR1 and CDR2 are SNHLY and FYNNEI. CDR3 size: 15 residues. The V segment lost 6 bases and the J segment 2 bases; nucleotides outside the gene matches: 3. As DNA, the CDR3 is TGTGCCAGCAGCGAACTAGCGGGAGGGCAAGAGACCCAGTACTTC. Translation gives CASSELAGGQETQYF.

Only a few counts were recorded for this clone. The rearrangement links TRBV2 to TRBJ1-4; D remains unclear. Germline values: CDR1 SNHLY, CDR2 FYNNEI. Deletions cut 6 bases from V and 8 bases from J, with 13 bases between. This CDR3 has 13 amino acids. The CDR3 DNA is TGTGCCAGCAGCGCTGAGGGTGGGGAAAAACTGTTTTTT. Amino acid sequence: CASSAEGGEKLFF.

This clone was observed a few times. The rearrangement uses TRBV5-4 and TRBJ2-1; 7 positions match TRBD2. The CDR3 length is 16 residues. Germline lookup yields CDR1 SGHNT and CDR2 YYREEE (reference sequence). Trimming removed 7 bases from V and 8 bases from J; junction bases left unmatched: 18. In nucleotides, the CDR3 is TGTGCCAGCCGCGACGTGCGGACTAGGAAGTCGGATGAGCAGTTCTTC. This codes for CASRDVRTRKSDEQFF.

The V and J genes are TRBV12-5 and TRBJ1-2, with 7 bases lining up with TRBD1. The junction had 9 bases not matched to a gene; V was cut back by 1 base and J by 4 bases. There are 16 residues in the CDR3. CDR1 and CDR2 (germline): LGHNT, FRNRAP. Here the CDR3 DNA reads TGTGCTAGTGGTTTGGCCAGGACAGGCCAACCCTATGGCTACACCTTC. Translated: CASGLARTGQPYGYTF.

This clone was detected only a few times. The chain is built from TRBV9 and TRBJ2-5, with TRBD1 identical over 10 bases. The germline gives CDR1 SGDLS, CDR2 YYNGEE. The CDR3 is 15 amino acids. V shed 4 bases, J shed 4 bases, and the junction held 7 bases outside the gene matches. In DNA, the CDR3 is TGTGCCAGCAGCCTTCTCGGACAGGGGGTAGAGACCCAGTACTTC. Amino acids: CASSLLGQGVETQYF.

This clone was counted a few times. The CDR3 sequence is CASSSRGQGGQETQYF. In DNA, the CDR3 is TGCGCCAGCAGCTCCCGTGGACAGGGGGGGCAAGAGACCCAGTACTTC. V gene TRBV5-1 combines with J gene TRBJ2-5, with 10 bases lining up with TRBD1. Germline V CDR1 and CDR2: SGHRS, YFSETQ. The CDR3 is 16 amino acids. V shed 3 bases, J shed 2 bases, and the junction held 7 bases outside the gene matches.

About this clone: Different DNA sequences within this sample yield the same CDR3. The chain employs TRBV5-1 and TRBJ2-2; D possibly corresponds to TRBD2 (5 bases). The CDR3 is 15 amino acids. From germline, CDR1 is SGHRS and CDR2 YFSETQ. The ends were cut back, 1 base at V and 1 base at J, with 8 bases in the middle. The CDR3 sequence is CASSLPRGNTGELFF. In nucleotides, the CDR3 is TGCGCCAGCAGCTTGCCCCGGGGGAACACCGGGGAGCTGTTTTTT. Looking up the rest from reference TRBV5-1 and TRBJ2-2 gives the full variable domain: KAGVTQTPRYLIKTRGQQVTLSCSPISGHRSVSWYQQTPGQGLQFLFEYFSETQRNKGNFPGRFSGRQFSNSRSEMNVSTLELGDSALYLCASSLPRGNTGELFFGEGSRLTVL.

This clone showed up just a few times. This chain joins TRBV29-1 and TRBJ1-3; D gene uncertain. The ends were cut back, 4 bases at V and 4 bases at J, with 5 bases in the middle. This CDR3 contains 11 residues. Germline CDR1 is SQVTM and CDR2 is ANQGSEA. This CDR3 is CSVVSGNTIYF. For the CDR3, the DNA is TGCAGCGTTGTGAGCGGAAACACCATATATTTT.

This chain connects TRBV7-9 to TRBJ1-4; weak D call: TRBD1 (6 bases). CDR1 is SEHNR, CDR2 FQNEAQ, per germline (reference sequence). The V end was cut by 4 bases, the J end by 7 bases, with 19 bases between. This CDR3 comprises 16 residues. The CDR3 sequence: CASSSLPQGRGEKLFF. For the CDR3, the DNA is TGTGCCAGCAGCTCACTTCCACAGGGAAGAGGTGAAAAACTGTTTTTT.

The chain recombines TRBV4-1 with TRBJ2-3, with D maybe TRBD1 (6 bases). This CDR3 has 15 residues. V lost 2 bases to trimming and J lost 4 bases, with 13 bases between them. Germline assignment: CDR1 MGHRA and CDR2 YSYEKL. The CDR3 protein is CASSQLQGWSDTQYF. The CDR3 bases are TGCGCCAGCAGCCAATTACAGGGTTGGTCAGATACGCAGTATTTT.

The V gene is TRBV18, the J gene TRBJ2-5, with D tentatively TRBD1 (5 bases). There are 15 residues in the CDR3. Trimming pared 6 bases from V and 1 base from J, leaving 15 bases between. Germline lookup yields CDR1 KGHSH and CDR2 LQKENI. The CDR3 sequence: CASSSRAGIQETQYF. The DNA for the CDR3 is TGTGCCAGCTCTTCTCGAGCAGGGATCCAAGAGACCCAGTACTTC.